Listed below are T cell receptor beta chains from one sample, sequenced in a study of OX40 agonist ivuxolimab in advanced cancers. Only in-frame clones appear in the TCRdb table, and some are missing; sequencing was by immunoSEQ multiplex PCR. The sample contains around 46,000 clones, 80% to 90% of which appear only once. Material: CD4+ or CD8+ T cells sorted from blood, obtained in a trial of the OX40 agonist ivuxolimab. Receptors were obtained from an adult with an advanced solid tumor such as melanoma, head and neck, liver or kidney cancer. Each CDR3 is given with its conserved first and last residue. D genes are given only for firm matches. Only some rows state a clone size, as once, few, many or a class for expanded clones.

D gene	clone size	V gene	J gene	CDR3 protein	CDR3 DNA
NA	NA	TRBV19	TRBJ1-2	CASNGVRYGYTF	TGTGCCAGTAATGGGGTTAGGTATGGCTACACCTTC
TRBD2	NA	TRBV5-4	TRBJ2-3	CASSLRVLAGRADTQYF	TGTGCCAGCAGCTTGAGGGTCCTAGCGGGGAGGGCAGATACGCAGTATTTT
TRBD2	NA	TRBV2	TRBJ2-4	CASRPLAGENIQYF	TGTGCCAGCAGACCACTAGCGGGAGAAAACATTCAGTACTTC
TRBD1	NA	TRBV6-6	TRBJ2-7	CASSSFDRAYEQYF	TGTGCCAGCAGCTCCTTTGACAGGGCGTACGAGCAGTACTTC
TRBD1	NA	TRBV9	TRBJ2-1	CASSVEKDRGVNEQFF	TGTGCCAGCAGCGTAGAGAAGGACAGGGGAGTCAATGAGCAGTTCTTC
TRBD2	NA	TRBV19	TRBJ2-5	CASSPGTRGQETQYF	TGTGCCAGTAGTCCCGGGACTAGGGGACAAGAGACCCAGTACTTC
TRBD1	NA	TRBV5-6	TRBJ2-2	CASRQGATVTGELFF	TGTGCCAGCAGACAGGGGGCAACGGTCACCGGGGAGCTGTTTTTT
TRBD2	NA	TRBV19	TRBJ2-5	CASSIGGGTSPISRQETQYF	TGTGCCAGTAGTATCGGCGGGGGGACTAGTCCAATTAGTCGGCAAGAGACCCAGTACTTC
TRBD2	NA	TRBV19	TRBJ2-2	CASRLAGGGTGELFF	TGTGCCAGCCGACTAGCGGGAGGGGGAACCGGGGAGCTGTTTTTT
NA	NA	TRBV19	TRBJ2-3	CASSIGLGSDTQYF	TGTGCCAGTAGTATTGGGTTGGGATCGGATACGCAGTATTTT
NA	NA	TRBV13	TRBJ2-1	CASSLGGSSYNEQFF	TGTGCCAGCAGCTTGGGTGGTAGCTCCTACAATGAGCAGTTCTTC
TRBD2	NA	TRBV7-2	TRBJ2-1	CASNIPRTSGAYNEQFF	TGTGCCAGCAACATACCCCGTACTAGCGGGGCATACAATGAGCAGTTCTTC
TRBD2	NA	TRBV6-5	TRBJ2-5	CASCLAGALQETQYF	TGTGCCAGCTGCTTAGCGGGGGCGCTTCAAGAGACCCAGTACTTC
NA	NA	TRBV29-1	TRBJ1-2	CSVAAGSISYGYTF	TGCAGCGTTGCGGCAGGGTCGATATCATACGGCTACACCTTC
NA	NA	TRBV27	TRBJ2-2	CASSLPNTGELFF	TGTGCCAGCAGTTTACCGAACACCGGGGAGCTGTTTTTT
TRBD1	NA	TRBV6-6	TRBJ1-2	CASSPGTGDDTF	TGTGCCAGCAGTCCCGGGACAGGGGACGATACCTTC
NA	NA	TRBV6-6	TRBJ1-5	CASTQDSPHQPQHF	TGTGCCAGCACCCAGGACAGTCCCCATCAGCCCCAGCATTTT
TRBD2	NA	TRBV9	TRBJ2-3	CASSAPTSGGSDTQYF	TGTGCCAGCAGCGCCCCTACTAGCGGGGGCTCTGATACGCAGTATTTT
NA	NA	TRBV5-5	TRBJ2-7	CASSLGRGPRVEYF	TGTGCCAGCAGCTTGGGACGGGGACCTAGGGTTGAGTACTTC
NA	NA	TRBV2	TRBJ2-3	CASSDGASTDTQYF	TGTGCCAGCAGTGACGGCGCCAGCACAGATACGCAGTATTTT
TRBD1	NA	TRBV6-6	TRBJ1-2	CASRDRDSYSYGYTF	TGTGCCAGCAGGGACCGGGACAGCTACTCCTATGGCTACACCTTC
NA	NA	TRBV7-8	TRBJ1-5	CASSRRGSNQPQHF	TGTGCCAGCAGTCGCAGGGGTAGCAATCAGCCCCAGCATTTT
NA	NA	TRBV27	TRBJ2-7	CASRGLSYEQYF	TGTGCCAGCAGAGGACTTTCCTACGAGCAGTACTTC
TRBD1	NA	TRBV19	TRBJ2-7	CASSLGTGEGYEQYF	TGTGCCAGTAGTCTCGGGACAGGGGAAGGGTACGAGCAGTACTTC
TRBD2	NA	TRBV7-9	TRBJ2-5	CASSPRLATETQYF	TGTGCCAGCAGCCCCAGACTAGCCACCGAGACCCAGTACTTC
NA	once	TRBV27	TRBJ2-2	CASSLRGPGELFF	TGTGCCAGCAGTTTAAGAGGACCCGGGGAGCTGTTTTTT
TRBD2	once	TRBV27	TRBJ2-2	CASSLGSGLNTGELFF	TGTGCCAGCAGTTTAGGATCGGGACTAAACACCGGGGAGCTGTTTTTT
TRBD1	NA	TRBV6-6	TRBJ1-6	CASSRTGSSYNSPLHF	TGTGCCAGCAGCCGGACAGGGAGCTCCTATAATTCACCCCTCCACTTT
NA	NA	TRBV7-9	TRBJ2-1	CASSYTGAHNEQFF	TGTGCCAGCAGCTATACCGGGGCCCACAATGAGCAGTTCTTC
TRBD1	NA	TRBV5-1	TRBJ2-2	CASSLAIGTVNTGELFF	TGCGCCAGCAGCTTGGCTATAGGGACAGTAAACACCGGGGAGCTGTTTTTT
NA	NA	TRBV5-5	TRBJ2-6	CASSFGTPFAGANVLTF	TGTGCCAGCAGCTTCGGGACTCCTTTTGCTGGGGCCAACGTCCTGACTTTC
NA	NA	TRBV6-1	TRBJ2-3	CASSEFQHTDTQYF	TGTGCCAGCAGTGAATTCCAGCACACAGATACGCAGTATTTT
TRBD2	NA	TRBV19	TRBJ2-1	CASSIGLAGANEQFF	TGTGCCAGTAGTATAGGACTAGCGGGGGCTAATGAGCAGTTCTTC
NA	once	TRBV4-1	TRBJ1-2	CASSRLTGGPPHGYTF	TGCGCCAGCAGCCGTCTAACAGGCGGCCCACCCCATGGCTACACCTTC
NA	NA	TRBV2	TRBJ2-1	CASSAQPPGNEQFF	TGTGCCAGCAGTGCTCAACCCCCTGGGAATGAGCAGTTCTTC
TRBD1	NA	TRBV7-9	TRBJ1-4	CASSSRTGEGEKLFF	TGTGCCAGCAGCTCTAGGACAGGGGAAGGTGAAAAACTGTTTTTT
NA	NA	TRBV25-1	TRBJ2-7	CASSEWETPNSYEQYF	TGTGCCAGCAGTGAATGGGAGACACCTAACTCCTACGAGCAGTACTTC
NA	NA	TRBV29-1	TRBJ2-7	CSVIAPSYEQYF	TGCAGCGTTATAGCGCCTTCCTACGAGCAGTACTTC
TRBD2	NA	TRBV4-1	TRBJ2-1	CASSPSGTNEQFF	TGCGCCAGCAGCCCTAGCGGGACGAATGAGCAGTTCTTC
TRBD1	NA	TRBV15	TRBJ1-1	CATSIYRGQNTEAFF	TGTGCCACCAGCATTTACAGGGGGCAGAACACTGAAGCTTTCTTT
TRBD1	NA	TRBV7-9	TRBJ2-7	CASSRGDRASYEQYF	TGTGCCAGCAGCCGAGGGGACAGGGCCTCCTACGAGCAGTACTTC
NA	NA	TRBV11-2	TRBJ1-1	CASKGTEAFF	TGTGCCAGTAAAGGGACTGAAGCTTTCTTT
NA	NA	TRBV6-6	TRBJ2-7	CASSYIEEGPYEQYF	TGTGCCAGCAGTTATATTGAGGAGGGACCCTACGAGCAGTACTTC
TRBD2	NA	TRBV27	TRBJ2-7	CASSLAGGWEQYF	TGTGCCAGCAGTTTAGCGGGGGGATGGGAGCAGTACTTC
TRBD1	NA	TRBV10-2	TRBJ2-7	CASSRRRDSGHEQYF	TGCGCCAGCAGCCGACGCCGGGACAGCGGCCACGAGCAGTACTTC
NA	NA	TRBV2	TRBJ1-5	CASREQGSNQPQHF	TGTGCCAGCAGGGAACAGGGAAGCAATCAGCCCCAGCATTTT
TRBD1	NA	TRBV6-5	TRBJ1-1	CASSYGQGENTEAFF	TGTGCCAGCAGTTACGGACAGGGGGAGAACACTGAAGCTTTCTTT
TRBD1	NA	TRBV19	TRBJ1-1	CASSPGQARAEAFF	TGTGCCAGTAGCCCTGGACAGGCCAGGGCTGAAGCTTTCTTT
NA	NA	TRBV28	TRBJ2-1	CASSTQDNSEFF	TGTGCCAGCAGTACCCAGGACAATTCGGAGTTCTTC
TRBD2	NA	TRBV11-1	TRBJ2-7	CASSFGGDRASYEQYF	TGTGCCAGCAGCTTTGGGGGGGATAGGGCGAGCTACGAGCAGTACTTC
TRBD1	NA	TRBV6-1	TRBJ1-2	CASSEGQIFYGYTF	TGTGCCAGCAGCGAGGGACAGATCTTCTATGGCTACACCTTC
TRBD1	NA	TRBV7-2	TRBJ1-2	CASSSVQGGLGYTF	TGTGCCAGCAGCTCTGTACAGGGGGGACTTGGCTACACCTTC
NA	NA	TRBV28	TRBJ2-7	CASSFVQGDEQYF	TGTGCCAGCAGCTTCGTACAGGGTGACGAGCAGTACTTC
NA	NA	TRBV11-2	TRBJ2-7	CASSLPPAHVYEQYF	TGTGCCAGCAGCTTACCCCCGGCACACGTCTACGAGCAGTACTTC
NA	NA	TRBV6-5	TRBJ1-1	CASSYPVGGTEAFF	TGTGCCAGCAGCTACCCCGTGGGAGGCACTGAAGCTTTCTTT
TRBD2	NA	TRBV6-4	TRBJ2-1	CASSDPGLAPNEQFF	TGTGCCAGCAGTGACCCAGGACTAGCCCCAAATGAGCAGTTCTTC
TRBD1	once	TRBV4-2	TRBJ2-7	CASSHRDPGQLDYYEQYF	TGTGCCAGCAGCCATCGAGACCCGGGACAGTTGGATTACTACGAGCAGTACTTC
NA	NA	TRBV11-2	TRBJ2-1	CASSLYLGADNEQFF	TGTGCCAGCAGCTTATACTTGGGCGCGGACAATGAGCAGTTCTTC
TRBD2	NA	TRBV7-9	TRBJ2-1	CASSGRAGYNEQFF	TGTGCCAGTAGCGGGAGGGCCGGGTACAATGAGCAGTTCTTC
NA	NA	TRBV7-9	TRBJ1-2	CASSSGPINYGYTF	TGTGCCAGCAGCTCCGGACCTATCAACTATGGCTACACCTTC